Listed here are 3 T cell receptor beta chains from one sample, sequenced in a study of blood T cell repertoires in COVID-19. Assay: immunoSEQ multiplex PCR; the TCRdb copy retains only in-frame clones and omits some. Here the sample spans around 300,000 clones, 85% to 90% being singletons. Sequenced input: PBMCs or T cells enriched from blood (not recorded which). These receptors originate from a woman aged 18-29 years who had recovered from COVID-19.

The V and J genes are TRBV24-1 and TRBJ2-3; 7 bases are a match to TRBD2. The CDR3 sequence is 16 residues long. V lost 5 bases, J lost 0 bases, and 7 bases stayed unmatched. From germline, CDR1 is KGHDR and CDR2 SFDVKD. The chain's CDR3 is CATSGGGRLSTDTQYF. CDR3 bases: TGTGCCACCAGTGGGGGGGGACGTCTTAGCACAGATACGCAGTATTTT.

This CDR3 is CASSQGPASGRSINEQFF. CDR3 bases: TGTGCCAGCAGCCAAGGGCCGGCTAGCGGGCGGTCAATCAATGAGCAGTTCTTC. The genes are TRBV3-1 (or the pseudogene TRBV3-2) and TRBJ2-1; 8 bases are shared with TRBD2. V lost 1 base to trimming and J lost 6 bases; unmatched junction nucleotides: 14. Germline V CDR1 and CDR2: LGHDT, YNNKEL (reference sequence). CDR3 length: 18 residues.

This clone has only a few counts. The CDR3 loop is CASSLGEGAGYGYTF. DNA of the CDR3: TGTGCCAGCAGCTTGGGAGAGGGGGCGGGATATGGCTACACCTTC. The J gene is TRBJ1-2, the V gene TRBV5-5, with 7 bases identical to TRBD1. V shed 0 bases and J 5 bases; nucleotides not matched to a gene: 7. From germline, CDR1 is SGHKS and CDR2 YYEKEE (reference sequence). This CDR3 region has 15 residues.